The clone carrying this TCR beta chain turned up a few times. The antigen is not known. Other DNA variants within this sample encode the same CDR3. Profiled with immunoSEQ multiplex PCR; TCRdb holds only in-frame clones, not every one. The profile shows 100,000 or so clones, around nine tenths of them singletons. During the collection period, no donor immune events like infections were recorded. The sample comes from a study of identifying expanded T cells in peripheral blood. Study results and caveats: Technical replicates showed approximately 1.2 changed clones; around 2 weeks about 16.4; four weeks 19.

The sequence was collected from a person aged 18-70 years in good health. Material for sequencing was blood.

This CDR3 reads CASSSDRGSTEAFF. CDR3 nucleotides: TGTGCCAGCAGCTCCGACAGGGGAAGCACTGAAGCTTTCTTT. V is TRBV5-8 and J is TRBJ1-1, with 8 nucleotides matching TRBD1. Germline CDR1 and CDR2: SGHTS and YDEGEE. CDR3 length: 14 residues. V shed 3 bases, J shed 4 bases, and the junction held 5 bases outside the gene matches.